Listed below are T cell receptor beta chains from one sample, sequenced in a study of cytomegalovirus exposure and HLA in healthy donors. The table came from immunoSEQ multiplex PCR; TCRdb's copy has only in-frame clones and leaves some out. Seen here are about 120,000 clones, around 65% observed once, and the top ten hold about 1.5%. The specimen was PBMCs. These receptors all come from a young man in good health and CMV-seronegative. Both conserved end residues are part of each CDR3. The order of the fields is CDR3 protein, CDR3 DNA, V gene, clone size, J gene, D gene. A D gene is named only where the DNA matches it firmly. For some rows the clone size is stated as once, few or many, or as a class when expanded; others skip it.

CDR3 protein: CATSGRGKGGTEAFF
CDR3 DNA: TGTGCCACCAGCGGCCGGGGAAAGGGAGGCACTGAAGCTTTCTTT
V gene: TRBV15
clone size: few
J gene: TRBJ1-1
D gene: -

CDR3 protein: CACRRGRFPYEQYF
CDR3 DNA: TGTGCCTGTCGCAGGGGGCGCTTCCCCTACGAGCAGTACTTC
V gene: TRBV30
clone size: -
J gene: TRBJ2-7
D gene: TRBD1

CDR3 protein: CASNWGRISTDTQYF
CDR3 DNA: TGTGCCAGCAATTGGGGCAGGATCAGCACAGATACGCAGTATTTT
V gene: TRBV5-6
clone size: -
J gene: TRBJ2-3
D gene: -

CDR3 protein: CAWMDRVVENEQFF
CDR3 DNA: TGTGCCTGGATGGACAGGGTAGTGGAAAATGAGCAGTTCTTC
V gene: TRBV30
clone size: -
J gene: TRBJ2-1
D gene: TRBD1

CDR3 protein: CASSLGRRTPDTQYF
CDR3 DNA: TGTGCCAGCAGCTTAGGCCGACGGACACCAGATACGCAGTATTTT
V gene: TRBV7-9
clone size: -
J gene: TRBJ2-3
D gene: -

CDR3 protein: CASSLRGRTQYF
CDR3 DNA: TGTGCCAGCAGTTTAAGGGGAAGGACCCAGTACTTC
V gene: TRBV27
clone size: once
J gene: TRBJ2-5
D gene: -

CDR3 protein: CASSSRGWGATNEKLFF
CDR3 DNA: TGTGCCAGCAGTTCCAGGGGTTGGGGCGCAACTAATGAAAAACTGTTTTTT
V gene: TRBV27
clone size: -
J gene: TRBJ1-4
D gene: -

CDR3 protein: CASRPGQQYEQYF
CDR3 DNA: TGTGCCAGCAGGCCGGGACAGCAATACGAGCAGTACTTC
V gene: TRBV6-4
clone size: -
J gene: TRBJ2-7
D gene: TRBD1

CDR3 protein: CASSPTTGGFNQPQHF
CDR3 DNA: TGTGCCAGCAGTCCAACGACAGGGGGGTTCAATCAGCCCCAGCATTTT
V gene: TRBV28
clone size: -
J gene: TRBJ1-5
D gene: TRBD1

CDR3 protein: CASSPGHPAKNIQYF
CDR3 DNA: TGCGCCAGCAGCCCGGGACACCCCGCCAAAAACATTCAGTACTTC
V gene: TRBV10-2
clone size: -
J gene: TRBJ2-4
D gene: -

CDR3 protein: CASSLFSRGHEAFF
CDR3 DNA: TGTGCCAGCAGCTTATTCTCCAGGGGCCATGAAGCTTTCTTT
V gene: TRBV5-6
clone size: -
J gene: TRBJ1-1
D gene: -

CDR3 protein: CASSVMTGGYEQFF
CDR3 DNA: TGTGCCAGCAGTGTCATGACAGGGGGCTATGAGCAGTTCTTC
V gene: TRBV6-4
clone size: -
J gene: TRBJ2-1
D gene: TRBD1

CDR3 protein: CASSQGNTIYF
CDR3 DNA: TGTGCCAGCAGCCAAGGAAACACCATATATTTT
V gene: TRBV5-4
clone size: -
J gene: TRBJ1-3
D gene: -

CDR3 protein: CASSEAFGREGRKTQYF
CDR3 DNA: TGTGCCAGCAGTGAAGCATTCGGGAGGGAGGGGAGGAAGACCCAGTACTTC
V gene: TRBV6-1
clone size: few
J gene: TRBJ2-5
D gene: TRBD2

CDR3 protein: CASSHLQGGNEQYF
CDR3 DNA: TGCGCCAGCAGTCACTTACAGGGAGGGAACGAGCAGTACTTC
V gene: TRBV5-1
clone size: -
J gene: TRBJ2-7
D gene: -

CDR3 protein: CASSVNSGLMGEQFF
CDR3 DNA: TGTGCCAGCAGCGTAAATTCCGGACTTATGGGTGAGCAGTTCTTC
V gene: TRBV9
clone size: -
J gene: TRBJ2-1
D gene: -

CDR3 protein: CASSHSPSQPQHF
CDR3 DNA: TGCGCCAGCAGTCACAGCCCCAGTCAGCCCCAGCATTTT
V gene: TRBV10-2
clone size: few
J gene: TRBJ1-5
D gene: -

CDR3 protein: CASSTGFATNEKLFF
CDR3 DNA: TGTGCCAGCAGTACAGGGTTTGCAACTAATGAAAAACTGTTTTTT
V gene: TRBV6-5
clone size: -
J gene: TRBJ1-4
D gene: -

CDR3 protein: CASSVADEQFF
CDR3 DNA: TGTGCCAGCAGCGTAGCGGATGAGCAGTTCTTC
V gene: TRBV9
clone size: -
J gene: TRBJ2-1
D gene: -

CDR3 protein: CAWQGGSNQPQHF
CDR3 DNA: TGTGCCTGGCAGGGTGGGAGCAATCAGCCCCAGCATTTT
V gene: TRBV30
clone size: few
J gene: TRBJ1-5
D gene: -

CDR3 protein: CASLPGERGDTGELFF
CDR3 DNA: TGTGCCAGCCTCCCCGGAGAGCGGGGGGACACCGGGGAGCTGTTTTTT
V gene: TRBV4-2
clone size: -
J gene: TRBJ2-2
D gene: TRBD2

CDR3 protein: CASSAKGAGNEKLFF
CDR3 DNA: TGTGCCAGCAGCGCGAAGGGGGCGGGTAATGAAAAACTGTTTTTT
V gene: TRBV7-9
clone size: -
J gene: TRBJ1-4
D gene: TRBD1

CDR3 protein: CAAKTGGAYLQHF
CDR3 DNA: TGTGCCGCCAAGACGGGGGGCGCTTATCTCCAGCATTTT
V gene: TRBV28
clone size: -
J gene: TRBJ1-5
D gene: -

CDR3 protein: CASSYSNRGSYEQYF
CDR3 DNA: TGTGCCAGCAGTTACTCAAACAGGGGATCCTACGAGCAGTACTTC
V gene: TRBV6-5
clone size: once
J gene: TRBJ2-7
D gene: TRBD1

CDR3 protein: CASSPLASDTQYF
CDR3 DNA: TGTGCCAGCAGTCCTCTAGCGTCGGATACGCAGTATTTT
V gene: TRBV27
clone size: -
J gene: TRBJ2-3
D gene: -

CDR3 protein: CASSLSVRGSSGYTF
CDR3 DNA: TGTGCCAGCAGTTTATCCGTTCGGGGGTCGAGCGGCTACACCTTC
V gene: TRBV27
clone size: few
J gene: TRBJ1-2
D gene: -

CDR3 protein: CASSKGTPSYEQYF
CDR3 DNA: TGTGCCAGCAGCAAGGGGACACCCTCCTACGAGCAGTACTTC
V gene: TRBV9
clone size: -
J gene: TRBJ2-7
D gene: -

CDR3 protein: CASSPTKQGTQYF
CDR3 DNA: TGTGCCAGCAGCCCGACAAAGCAAGGGACCCAGTACTTC
V gene: TRBV5-4
clone size: -
J gene: TRBJ2-5
D gene: -

CDR3 protein: CASRLASPTEAFF
CDR3 DNA: TGTGCCAGCAGATTGGCCTCCCCCACTGAAGCTTTCTTT
V gene: TRBV7-8
clone size: -
J gene: TRBJ1-1
D gene: -

CDR3 protein: CASSSTSSGRQYTDTQYF
CDR3 DNA: TGTGCCAGCAGCTCTACTTCTAGCGGAAGGCAATACACAGATACGCAGTATTTT
V gene: TRBV7-2
clone size: -
J gene: TRBJ2-3
D gene: TRBD2

CDR3 protein: CASSLRQTYGYTF
CDR3 DNA: TGCGCCAGCAGCTTGCGACAGACTTATGGCTACACCTTC
V gene: TRBV5-1
clone size: -
J gene: TRBJ1-2
D gene: -

CDR3 protein: CASSLTKGGSYEQYF
CDR3 DNA: TGTGCCAGCAGCCTTACTAAAGGTGGCAGCTACGAGCAGTACTTC
V gene: TRBV11-2
clone size: -
J gene: TRBJ2-7
D gene: -